This TCR beta chain was obtained from a study of cytomegalovirus exposure and HLA in healthy donors. Study-wide background: Unique TCR beta sequences numbering about 100 million came from about 180 million T cells in an earlier analysis.

The V gene lost 4 bases and the J gene lost 0 bases, with 12 bases spanning the gap. This CDR3 is built from 15 residues. CDR1 and CDR2 from the germline V gene are LNHNV and YYDKDF (reference sequence). PCR primers comprised 60 Vbeta and 13 Jbeta primers. Clones were sequenced by immunoSEQ multiplex PCR, and TCRdb holds only the in-frame ones, with some missing. This sample has 95,000 to 150,000 clones, with approximately 81% found just once. Sequencing input: PBMCs. J is TRBJ1-1 and V is TRBV15; D might be TRBD1 (5 bases). This TCR derives from a woman between 40 and 50 years old in good health and CMV-seronegative. CDR3 DNA: TGTGCCACCAGCAACCCGGGACTAATGAACACTGAAGCTTTCTTT. Its protein is CATSNPGLMNTEAFF. Full variable domain (outside the CDR3, taken from reference TRBV15 and TRBJ1-1): DAMVIQNPRYQVTQFGKPVTLSCSQTLNHNVMYWYQQKSSQAPKLLFHYYDKDFNNEADTPDNFQSRRPNTSFCFLDIRSPGLGDTAMYLCATSNPGLMNTEAFFGQGTRLTVV.